This T cell receptor (beta chain) is drawn from a study of blood T cell repertoires in COVID-19 (dated by TCRdb to the early 2020s). General notes on the study: Samples covering the acute and convalescent phases of COVID-19 were provided by collaborators in the United States, Italy and Spain. Where available, HLA class I and class II types were taken from metadata supplied by the sample provider and were not determined by assay-based typing. Subjects who had been exposed to COVID-19, were actively infected with it, or had recovered from it provided the deeply sampled blood TCRbeta repertoires that made up the dataset. The material from the prospective study consisted of cDNA or gDNA derived from T cells, B-cell-depleted T cells, or PBMCs. Nearly every sample came with metadata listing a de-identified subject ID, COVID-19 status, age in years and sex. The repertoires were released in a freely available public database intended as a resource for research on the immune response to SARS-CoV-2. The samples were drawn from two sources: the first 160 participants of the ongoing ImmuneRACE study, and fewer than 1,500 subjects contributed by 6 global collaborators. Overall results and qualifications from the work: How much clinical and demographic metadata was included differed by source and by participant, and the metadata was provided uncurated.

The collaborating institutions used their own protocols to collect whole blood in K2EDTA tubes. Collaborator samples were shipped for TCRbeta analysis as frozen whole blood, isolated PBMCs, or DNA extracted from either sample type. The germline V gene sets CDR1 to SGHRS and CDR2 to YFSETQ. V is cut by 3 bases and J by 0 bases, and the space between the germline ends is 15 bases. The CDR3 runs 16 amino acids, cysteine and phenylalanine included. Left in the record is the CDR3 DNA by itself, 48 bases read in frame from the first base. TCRbeta CDR3 regions were amplified from genomic DNA by means of the immunoSEQ Assay, a bias-controlled multiplex PCR. The authors processed their data as follows. The number of nucleated cells in each sample was estimated from the amplification of reference gene primers within the assay. To quantify the absolute abundance of each unique TCRbeta CDR3 rearrangement, sequence reads were collapsed and filtered. For each sample, productive Simpson clonality was calculated as the square root of Simpson's diversity index across productive rearrangements. What TCRdb holds here is the immuneACCESS table cut down to in-frame rearrangements. Part of the clones is not present; checked against another copy, under half of the missing clones reflect an unresolved V gene, and the others are unexplained. Clone size and V and J calls were adopted from that table, with D and trimming inferred from the DNA. The sample table lists 100,000 or so clones, more than 75% of them with a count of one. More than 20% of the sample is in the top ten clones.

For this clone: The antigen this receptor binds is unknown. The sample holds no much larger clone one base away, and base qualities are not on file.

In this chain, TRBV5-1 is recombined with TRBJ1-1, with the D gene not confidently named. Material for sequencing was peripheral blood. The source of this sequence is a human donor in a cohort sampled during active COVID-19. The CDR3 reads as follows: CASSSQPSKMNTEAFF. The nucleotide sequence is given as TGCGCCAGCAGCTCCCAACCAAGCAAGATGAACACTGAAGCTTTCTTT.